Given below is one TCR beta chain in context. This sample was taken from a study of cytomegalovirus exposure and HLA in healthy donors. The PCR contained 60 Vbeta and 13 Jbeta primers. The method was immunoSEQ multiplex PCR; TCRdb's version includes in-frame clones alone and lacks a portion of them. The data contain about 210,000 clones, around 79% of them seen just once; the ten biggest clones take up approximately 0.39%. V lost 5 bases to trimming and J lost 4 bases, with 18 bases between them. The CDR3 has 16 residues. Looked up from germline, CDR1 is SGHVS and CDR2 is FQNEAQ. The V gene is TRBV7-8, the J gene TRBJ1-3; a possible D gene is TRBD1 (6 bases). The clonotype comes from a male donor in good health and CMV-seropositive. Sequenced material: PBMCs. CDR3 loop: CASSPSGGLRGNTIYF. The CDR3 region has the DNA TGTGCCAGCAGCCCATCGGGGGGGCTGAGGGGAAACACCATATATTTT.